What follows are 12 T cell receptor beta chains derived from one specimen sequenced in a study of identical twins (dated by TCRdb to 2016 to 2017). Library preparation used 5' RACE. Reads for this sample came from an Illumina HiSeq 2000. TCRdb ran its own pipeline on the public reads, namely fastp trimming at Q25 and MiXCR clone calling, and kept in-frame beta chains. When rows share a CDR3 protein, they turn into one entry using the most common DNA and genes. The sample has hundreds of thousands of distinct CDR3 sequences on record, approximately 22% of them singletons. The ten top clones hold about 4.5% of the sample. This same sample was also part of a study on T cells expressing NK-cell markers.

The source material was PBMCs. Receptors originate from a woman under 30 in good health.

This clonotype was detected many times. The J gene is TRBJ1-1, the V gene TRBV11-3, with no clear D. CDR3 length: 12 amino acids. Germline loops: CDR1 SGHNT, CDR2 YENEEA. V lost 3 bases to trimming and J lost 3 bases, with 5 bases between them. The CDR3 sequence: CASSLRYTEAFF. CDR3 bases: TGTGCCAGCAGCTTGAGATACACTGAAGCTTTCTTT.

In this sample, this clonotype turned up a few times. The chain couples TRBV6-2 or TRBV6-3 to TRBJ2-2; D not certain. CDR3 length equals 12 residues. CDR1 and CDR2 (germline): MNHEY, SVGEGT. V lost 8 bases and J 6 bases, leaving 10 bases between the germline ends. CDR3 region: CASLSDAGELFF. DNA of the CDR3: TGTGCCAGCCTTTCCGACGCCGGGGAGCTGTTTTTT.

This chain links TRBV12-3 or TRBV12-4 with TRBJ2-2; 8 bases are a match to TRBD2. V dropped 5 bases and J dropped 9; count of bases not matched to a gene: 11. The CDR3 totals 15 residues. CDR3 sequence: CASSESGGLYRELFF. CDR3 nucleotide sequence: TGTGCCAGCAGTGAATCGGGGGGGCTTTACCGGGAGCTGTTTTTT.

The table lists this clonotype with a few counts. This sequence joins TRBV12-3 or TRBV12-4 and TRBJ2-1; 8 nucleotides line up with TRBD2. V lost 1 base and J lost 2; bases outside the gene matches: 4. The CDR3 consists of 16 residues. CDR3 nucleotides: TGTGCCAGCAGTTTAGGGCGGGGGGTCGCCTACAATGAGCAGTTCTTC. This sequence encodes CASSLGRGVAYNEQFF.

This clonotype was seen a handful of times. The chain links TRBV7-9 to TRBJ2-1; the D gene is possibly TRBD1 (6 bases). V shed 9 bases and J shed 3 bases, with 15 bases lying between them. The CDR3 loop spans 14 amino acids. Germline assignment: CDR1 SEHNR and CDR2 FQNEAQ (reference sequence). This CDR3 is CASLSTGIYNEQFF. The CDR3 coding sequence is TGTGCCAGTTTAAGTACAGGGATCTACAATGAGCAGTTCTTC.

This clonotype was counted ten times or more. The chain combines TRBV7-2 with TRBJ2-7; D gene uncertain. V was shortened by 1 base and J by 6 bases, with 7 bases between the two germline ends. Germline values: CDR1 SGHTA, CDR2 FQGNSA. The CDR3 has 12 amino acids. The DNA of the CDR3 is TGTGCCAGCAGCTTAGATGGCGTCGAGCAGTACTTC. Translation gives CASSLDGVEQYF.

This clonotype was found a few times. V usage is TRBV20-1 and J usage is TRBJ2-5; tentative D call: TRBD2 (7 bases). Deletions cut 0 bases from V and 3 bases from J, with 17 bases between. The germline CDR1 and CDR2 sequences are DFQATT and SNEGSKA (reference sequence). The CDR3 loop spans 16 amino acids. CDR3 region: CSARDVRRGAKETQYF. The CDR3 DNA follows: TGCAGTGCTAGAGATGTTCGTCGGGGGGCAAAAGAGACCCAGTACTTC.

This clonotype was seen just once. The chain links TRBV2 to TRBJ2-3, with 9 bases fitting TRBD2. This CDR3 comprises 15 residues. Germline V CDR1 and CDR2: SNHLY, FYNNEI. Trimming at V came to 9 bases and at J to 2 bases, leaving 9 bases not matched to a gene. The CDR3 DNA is TGTGCCAGTGCGCAGCGGGGGGACCCCACAGATACGCAGTATTTT. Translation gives CASAQRGDPTDTQYF.

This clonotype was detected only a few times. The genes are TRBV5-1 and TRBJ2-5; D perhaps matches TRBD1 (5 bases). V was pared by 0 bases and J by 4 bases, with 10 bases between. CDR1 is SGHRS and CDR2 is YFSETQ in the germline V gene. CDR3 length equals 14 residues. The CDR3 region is CASSLVDRLETQYF. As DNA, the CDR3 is TGCGCCAGCAGCTTGGTAGACAGATTAGAGACCCAGTACTTC.

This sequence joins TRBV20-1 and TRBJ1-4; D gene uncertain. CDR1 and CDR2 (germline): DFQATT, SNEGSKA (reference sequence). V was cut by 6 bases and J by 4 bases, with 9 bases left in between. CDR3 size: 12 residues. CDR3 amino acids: CSAGFINEKLFF. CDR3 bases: TGCAGTGCGGGGTTTATTAATGAAAAACTGTTTTTT.

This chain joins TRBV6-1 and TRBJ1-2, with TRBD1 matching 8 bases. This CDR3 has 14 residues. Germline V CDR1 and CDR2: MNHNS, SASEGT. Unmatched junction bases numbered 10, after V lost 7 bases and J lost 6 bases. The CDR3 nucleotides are TGTGCCAGCACTATGACAGGGGATAATAATGGCTACACCTTC. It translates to CASTMTGDNNGYTF.

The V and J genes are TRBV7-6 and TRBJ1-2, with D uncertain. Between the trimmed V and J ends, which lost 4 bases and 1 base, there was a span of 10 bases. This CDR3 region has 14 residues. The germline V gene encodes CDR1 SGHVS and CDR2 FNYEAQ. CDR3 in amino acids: CASSYWTDNYGYTF. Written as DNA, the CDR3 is TGTGCCAGCAGCTACTGGACGGATAACTATGGCTACACCTTC.